The rows below give T cell receptor beta chains drawn from one sample of a study of lymphopenia after photon versus proton radiotherapy. Libraries were prepared by immunoSEQ multiplex PCR; TCRdb keeps only in-frame clonotypes and omits some of them. Among about 26,000 clones listed, approximately 85% were seen once. Source: peripheral blood, taken from a patient treated with photon-based radiotherapy. The receptors were gathered from a man aged 30 to 45 with gastric cancer. Each CDR3 is given with its conserved first and last residue. The D gene is left open where the match is weak. The size of a clone is reported for some rows only, either as once, few or many, or as a class for expanded clones.

V: TRBV7-9
J: TRBJ2-5
D: NA
size: NA
length: 14
DNA: TGTGCCAGCAGGGCAGGGACGACTGGGGAGACCCAGTACTTC
CDR3: CASRAGTTGETQYF

V: TRBV5-1
J: TRBJ1-1
D: TRBD1
size: NA
length: 14
DNA: TGCGCCAGCAGCTCAGGGACAGGAGACACTGAAGCTTTCTTT
CDR3: CASSSGTGDTEAFF

V: TRBV28
J: TRBJ1-2
D: TRBD1
size: medium-sized
length: 14
DNA: TGTGCCAGCAGTTTAGTGGGACAGGGGGTTCGCTACACCTTC
CDR3: CASSLVGQGVRYTF

V: TRBV11-2
J: TRBJ2-2
D: TRBD2
size: NA
length: 17
DNA: TGTGCCAGCAGCCCCAGCGGGAGGGCCTTGAACACCGGGGAGCTGTTTTTT
CDR3: CASSPSGRALNTGELFF

V: TRBV11-3
J: TRBJ2-7
D: NA
size: once
length: 15
DNA: TGTGCCAGCAGCTTCCCGTTCGCCAGTTCCCACGAGCAGTACTTC
CDR3: CASSFPFASSHEQYF

V: TRBV4-1
J: TRBJ1-6
D: NA
size: NA
length: 16
DNA: TGCGCCAGCAGCCAAGAACGGGCCGCCTATAATTCACCCCTCCACTTT
CDR3: CASSQERAAYNSPLHF

V: TRBV11-2
J: TRBJ2-7
D: TRBD1
size: NA
length: 14
DNA: TGTGCCAGCAGTCGGGACAGGGAAGGGAACGAGCAGTACTTC
CDR3: CASSRDREGNEQYF

V: TRBV5-1
J: TRBJ2-2
D: NA
size: NA
length: 15
DNA: TGCGCCAGCAGCTTCGACAGTGCGAACACCGGGGAGCTGTTTTTT
CDR3: CASSFDSANTGELFF

V: TRBV5-4
J: TRBJ1-1
D: NA
size: NA
length: 17
DNA: TGTGCCAGCAGCTTGGGGGGTGGGAACAGGGAGTGGACTGAAGCTTTCTTT
CDR3: CASSLGGGNREWTEAFF

V: TRBV7-9
J: TRBJ2-7
D: TRBD2
size: NA
length: 14
DNA: TGTGCCAGCAGCTTAGAACTAGCGGGAGTCGAGCAGTACTTC
CDR3: CASSLELAGVEQYF

V: TRBV2
J: TRBJ2-6
D: NA
size: NA
length: 17
DNA: TGTGCCAGCAGTCCAAGGGACACGCGCTCTGGGGCCAACGTCCTGACTTTC
CDR3: CASSPRDTRSGANVLTF